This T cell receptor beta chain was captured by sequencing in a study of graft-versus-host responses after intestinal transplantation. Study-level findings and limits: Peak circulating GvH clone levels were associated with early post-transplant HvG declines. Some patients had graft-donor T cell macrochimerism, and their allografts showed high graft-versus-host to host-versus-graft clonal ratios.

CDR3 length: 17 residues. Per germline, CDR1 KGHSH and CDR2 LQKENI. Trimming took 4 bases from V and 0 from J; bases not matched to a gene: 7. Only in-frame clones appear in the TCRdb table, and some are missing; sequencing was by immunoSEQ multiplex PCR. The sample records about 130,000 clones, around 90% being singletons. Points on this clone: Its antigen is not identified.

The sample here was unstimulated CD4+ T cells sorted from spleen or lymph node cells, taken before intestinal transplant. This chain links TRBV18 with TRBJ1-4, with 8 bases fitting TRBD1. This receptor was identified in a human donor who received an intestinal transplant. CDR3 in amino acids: CASSRVPGQATNEKLFF. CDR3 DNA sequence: TGTGCCAGCTCACGGGTCCCGGGACAGGCAACTAATGAAAAACTGTTTTTT.